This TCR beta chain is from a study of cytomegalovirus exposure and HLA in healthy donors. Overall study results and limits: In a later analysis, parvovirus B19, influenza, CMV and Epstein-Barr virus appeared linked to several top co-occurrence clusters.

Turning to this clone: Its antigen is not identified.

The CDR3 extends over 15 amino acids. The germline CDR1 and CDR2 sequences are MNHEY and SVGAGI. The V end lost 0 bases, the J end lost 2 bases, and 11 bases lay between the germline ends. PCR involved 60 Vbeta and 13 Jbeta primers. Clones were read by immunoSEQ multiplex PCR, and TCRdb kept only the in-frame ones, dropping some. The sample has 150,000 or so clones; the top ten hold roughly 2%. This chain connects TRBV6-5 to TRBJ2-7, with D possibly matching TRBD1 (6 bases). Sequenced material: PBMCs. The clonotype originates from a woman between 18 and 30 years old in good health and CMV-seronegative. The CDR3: CASSYSAAGAYEQYV. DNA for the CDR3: TGTGCCAGCAGTTACTCGGCGGCAGGGGCCTACGAGCAGTACGTC.